This is a list of T cell receptor beta chains from one sample in a study of cytomegalovirus exposure and HLA in healthy donors. TCRdb's copy holds only in-frame clones and misses some; the assay was immunoSEQ multiplex PCR. Of 90,000 to 95,000 clones in the sample, 81% are singletons; the top ten hold 1% to 1.5%. The specimen was PBMCs. The receptor set was obtained from a girl aged 2-10 years in good health and CMV-seropositive. CDR3s include the opening cysteine and the closing phenylalanine or tryptophan. Each record gives: clone size, V gene, D gene, J gene, CDR3 DNA, CDR3 protein. A D gene is named only where the DNA matches it firmly. For some rows the clone size is stated as once, few or many, or as a class when expanded; others skip it.

-	TRBV6-6	-	TRBJ1-4	TGTGCCAGCAGTTACTCATCCGGCGGGGAAAAACTGTTTTTT	CASSYSSGGEKLFF
-	TRBV12-5	-	TRBJ1-2	TGTGCTAGTGGTTACCCCCGGAGAGGTCGCGGCTACACCTTC	CASGYPRRGRGYTF
-	TRBV7-2	-	TRBJ1-5	TGTGCCAGCAGCTTAGGGGGACAAAGCAATCAGCCCCAGCATTTT	CASSLGGQSNQPQHF
-	TRBV2	-	TRBJ1-5	TGTGCCAGCAGCCCCGACAGCTTTAATCAGCCCCAGCATTTT	CASSPDSFNQPQHF
few	TRBV6-6	-	TRBJ1-1	TGTGCCAGCAGTCAGGGACTTACTATGAACACTGAAGCTTTCTTT	CASSQGLTMNTEAFF
once	TRBV6-5	TRBD2	TRBJ2-7	TGTGCCAGCAGTTACTATGGGACTAGCGGGACCTACGAGCAGTACTTC	CASSYYGTSGTYEQYF
-	TRBV7-2	-	TRBJ2-7	TGTGCCAGCAGCCGTACTAGCAACGATTACGAGCAGTACTTC	CASSRTSNDYEQYF
-	TRBV27	-	TRBJ2-7	TGTGCCAGCAGTTTCCGGGGAGCGCTACTCTCCGAGCAGTACTTC	CASSFRGALLSEQYF
-	TRBV30	TRBD1	TRBJ1-5	TGTGCCTGGAGTGTACCCGGGACAGGGGGTCATCAGCCCCAGCATTTT	CAWSVPGTGGHQPQHF
-	TRBV10-3	TRBD1	TRBJ2-7	TGTGCCATTGGACAGGGTAGCTCCTACGAGCAGTACTTC	CAIGQGSSYEQYF
-	TRBV28	TRBD2	TRBJ2-7	TGTGCCAGCAGCCGGAGCGGGAGCCTTAAGAAGGGGCAGTACTTC	CASSRSGSLKKGQYF
-	TRBV27	-	TRBJ1-2	TGTGCCAGCAGTTTATACTCACCGACAGCAGGCTATGGCTACACCTTC	CASSLYSPTAGYGYTF
-	TRBV30	-	TRBJ1-2	TGTGCCTGGAAGCCAGGGCCGATCAACGGCTACACCTTC	CAWKPGPINGYTF
once	TRBV5-1	-	TRBJ1-5	TGCGCCAGCAGCTTGGAAGCTTATCAGCCCCAGCATTTT	CASSLEAYQPQHF
-	TRBV10-3	TRBD1	TRBJ1-2	TGTGCCATCAGTAACAGGGGGCATTTGGGATATGGCTACACCTTC	CAISNRGHLGYGYTF
few	TRBV4-3	-	TRBJ2-1	TGCGCCAGCAGCCAAGAGGTCGGGTACAATGAGCAGTTCTTC	CASSQEVGYNEQFF
-	TRBV7-6	-	TRBJ2-5	TGTGCCAGCAGCCCTAGACAGGGGCGGGGGCAGTACTTC	CASSPRQGRGQYF
-	TRBV5-4	-	TRBJ2-1	TGTGCCAGCAGCTTGGCAGTAGCGGTCTCCTACAATGAGCAGTTCTTC	CASSLAVAVSYNEQFF
-	TRBV28	-	TRBJ1-1	TGTGCCAGCAGAAACCAGGGGAAGGAAGTCGCTGAAGCTTTCTTT	CASRNQGKEVAEAFF
-	TRBV23-1	-	TRBJ2-7	TGCGCCAGCAGCCCTAAGGGGCTTTTTCGGAACGAGCAGTACTTC	CASSPKGLFRNEQYF
-	TRBV28	-	TRBJ2-6	TGTGCCAGCAGTTTTCCTTCCGTAGAGGCTGGGGCCAACGTCCTGACTTTC	CASSFPSVEAGANVLTF
-	TRBV19	-	TRBJ1-2	TGTGCCAGTAGTATAGTCGAGGGGGTCTACACCTTC	CASSIVEGVYTF
-	TRBV18	TRBD1	TRBJ2-6	TGTGCCAGCTCACCACGACAGGGAAGAAACAACGTCCTGACTTTC	CASSPRQGRNNVLTF
-	TRBV27	TRBD1	TRBJ1-1	TGTGCCAGCTCAGGGACAGGGATTTCAACTGAAGCTTTCTTT	CASSGTGISTEAFF
-	TRBV27	-	TRBJ1-2	TGTGCCAGCAGTTTTACAGCGGATTATGGCTACACCTTC	CASSFTADYGYTF
few	TRBV28	TRBD1	TRBJ1-2	TGTGCCAGCTCAGACCCCGGGACAGACTATGGCTACACCTTC	CASSDPGTDYGYTF
-	TRBV19	TRBD2	TRBJ2-2	TGTGCCAGTAGTATTGTGAGTGGGAGGGCCTCCGGGGAGCTGTTTTTT	CASSIVSGRASGELFF
-	TRBV14	TRBD1	TRBJ1-1	TGTGCCAGCAGCCCAAGTTGGGACAGAACCTTCATGAACACTGAAGCTTTCTTT	CASSPSWDRTFMNTEAFF
-	TRBV30	TRBD1	TRBJ1-4	TGTGCCTGGAGTGTACAGGGGAGTGAAAAACTGTTTTTT	CAWSVQGSEKLFF
few	TRBV5-6	TRBD1	TRBJ2-7	TGTGCCAGCAGCTTGGGGTACAGGGGGCCTTCCCACGAGCAGTACTTC	CASSLGYRGPSHEQYF
-	TRBV30	-	TRBJ2-3	TGTGCCTGGAGTTCCCAACACACAGATACGCAGTATTTT	CAWSSQHTDTQYF
few	TRBV6-1	-	TRBJ1-4	TGTGCCAGCAGTGAAAGGGCAACTAGGGATGAAAAACTGTTTTTT	CASSERATRDEKLFF
once	TRBV7-2	-	TRBJ2-1	TGTGCCAGCAGCTTAAGTTCCAGATTATTTGAGCAGTTCTTC	CASSLSSRLFEQFF
-	TRBV6-6	-	TRBJ2-5	TGTGCCAGCAGTTACCCAGGGTTGGAGGAGACCCAGTACTTC	CASSYPGLEETQYF
-	TRBV28	-	TRBJ2-7	TGTGCCAGCAGTTTGGTCGGGACCTACGAGCAGTACTTC	CASSLVGTYEQYF
-	TRBV7-9	-	TRBJ2-5	TGTTCCAGCAGCTTAGATCTCAGGGTAAAAGAGACCCAGTACTTC	CSSSLDLRVKETQYF
-	TRBV7-9	TRBD1	TRBJ2-5	TGTGCCAGCAGCTCCGGCCAAGGGGGCTCACAAGAGACCCAGTACTTC	CASSSGQGGSQETQYF
few	TRBV4-3	-	TRBJ1-2	TGCGCCAGCAGCCCCAGCGGGGCTAACTATGGCTACACCTTC	CASSPSGANYGYTF
-	TRBV5-6	-	TRBJ1-1	TGTGCCAGCAGCTTGCCCGGGAACACTGAAGCTTTCTTT	CASSLPGNTEAFF
-	TRBV28	TRBD1	TRBJ1-2	TGTGCCAGCAGACGGACAGGGGGCGCGGGCTACACCTTC	CASRRTGGAGYTF
-	TRBV5-1	TRBD1	TRBJ1-2	TGCGCCAGCAAAAATTCACAGGGGAGCTATGGCTACACCTTC	CASKNSQGSYGYTF
once	TRBV6-5	-	TRBJ1-2	TGTGCCAGCAGTTACCGAAGGGGTCGGGGCTACACCTTC	CASSYRRGRGYTF
-	TRBV4-1	TRBD2	TRBJ2-1	TGCGCCAGCAGCCAAGCTTCCGGGACTAGCGGGAGGTATGAGCAGTTCTTC	CASSQASGTSGRYEQFF
few	TRBV6-1	-	TRBJ2-1	TGTGCCAGCAGTGAAACGCGACTGAGAAAGTTCTTC	CASSETRLRKFF
-	TRBV29-1	TRBD1	TRBJ2-7	TGCAGCGTTGAGGGCAAAGGGACAGAACTTTCCTACGAGCAGTACTTC	CSVEGKGTELSYEQYF
once	TRBV29-1	TRBD1	TRBJ1-1	TGCAGCGGGGGACAGGGGGCTGAAGCTTTCTTT	CSGGQGAEAFF
-	TRBV6-5	-	TRBJ1-2	TGTGCCAGCAGCCCGCGGCAGGGGCACTATGGCTACACCTTC	CASSPRQGHYGYTF
-	TRBV5-6	-	TRBJ2-3	TGTGCCAGCAGCCCAGTGGTGACAGATACGCAGTATTTT	CASSPVVTDTQYF
-	TRBV4-1	-	TRBJ2-5	TGCGCCAGCAGCCAACAGGCGGGCGGGGAGACCCAGTACTTC	CASSQQAGGETQYF
-	TRBV29-1	-	TRBJ1-2	TGCAGCGCTGCCTACAGGGCCCGGGGTGGCTACACCTTC	CSAAYRARGGYTF
-	TRBV29-1	-	TRBJ1-1	TGCAGCGTTGTCATGAACACTGAAGCTTTCTTT	CSVVMNTEAFF
-	TRBV7-9	-	TRBJ1-1	TGTGCCAGCAGCCGATATGGGCAAGAGGGCACTGAAGCTTTCTTT	CASSRYGQEGTEAFF